This T cell receptor beta chain was found in a study of blood T cell repertoires in COVID-19. Turning to the study itself: The study drew acute and convalescent COVID-19 samples from the United States, Italy and Spain. PBMCs, B-cell-depleted T cells, or T cells were the source of the cDNA or gDNA that made up the material.

Germline assignment: CDR1 LNHDA and CDR2 SQIVND (reference sequence). The CDR3 loop spans 13 amino acids. V gave up 3 bases and J gave up 2 bases, with 7 bases separating them. The protocol was immunoSEQ multiplex PCR, while the TCRdb copy is restricted to in-frame clones and leaves out a portion. The sample consists of about 260,000 clones, approximately 90% of them appearing once. Note on this clone: Other DNA sequences within the sample encode an identical CDR3.

The sequenced sample consisted of peripheral blood. The chain couples TRBV19 to TRBJ1-1; maybe TRBD1 (5 bases). The sequence was collected from a woman in her thirties or forties with acute or convalescent COVID-19. The CDR3 nucleotides are TGTGCCAGTAGTATCGGGGGTAACACTGAAGCTTTCTTT. Residues: CASSIGGNTEAFF.